Listed here are 16 T cell receptor beta chains from one sample, sequenced in a study of blood T cell repertoires in COVID-19. The repertoire was sequenced with immunoSEQ multiplex PCR; TCRdb's copy has only in-frame clones and lacks some. The data contain a few hundred thousand clones, approximately 83% of them seen just once; the ten biggest clones take up roughly 3.2%. Sequenced: PBMCs or T cells enriched from blood (not recorded which). These receptors were collected from a man between 50 and 59 years old who had recovered from COVID-19.

The chain links TRBV12-5 to TRBJ1-4, with unresolved D. CDR1 is LGHNT and CDR2 is FRNRAP in the germline V gene. Trimming removed 4 bases from V and 7 bases from J, with 22 bases in between. This CDR3 is 17 amino acids long. The CDR3 region is CASGSFPSGLRREKLFF. The CDR3 region has the DNA TGTGCTAGTGGTTCATTCCCTTCAGGACTTCGGCGTGAAAAACTGTTTTTT.

This clone was counted only a few times. The V call is TRBV6-5, the J call TRBJ2-1; the D is unclear. The V and J ends lost 7 bases and 4 bases respectively, with 8 bases between them. Germline lookup yields CDR1 MNHEY and CDR2 SVGAGI. CDR3 size: 12 residues. Here the CDR3 reads CASNFGYNEQFF. The CDR3 DNA sequence: TGTGCCAGCAATTTCGGGTACAATGAGCAGTTCTTC.

This clone occurred once. This sequence joins TRBV11-3 and TRBJ2-5; 9 bases agree with TRBD2. The CDR3 is made up of 15 amino acids. Losses at the gene ends were 5 bases for V and 4 bases for J; bases not matched to a gene: 8. CDR1 is SGHNT, CDR2 YENEEA, per germline. The CDR3 DNA is TGTGCCAGCAGCCCGCGGGGGGGCTCGGGAGAGACCCAGTACTTC. Its protein is CASSPRGGSGETQYF.

V and J are TRBV2 and TRBJ2-7, with a tentative D call TRBD2 (6 bases). This CDR3 is built from 12 residues. Germline CDR1 SNHLY, CDR2 FYNNEI. Trimming shortened V by 2 bases and J by 7 bases, and 9 bases separated the two germline ends. The CDR3 coding sequence is TGTGCCAGCAGTGAAACCGGGAGTGAGCAGTACTTC. Its translation: CASSETGSEQYF.

This rearrangement joins TRBV28 to TRBJ2-7; D gene unclear. The CDR3 loop spans 10 amino acids. Trimming stripped 6 bases from V and 3 bases from J, with 3 bases between. Per the germline V gene, CDR1 is MDHEN and CDR2 is SYDVKM. DNA of the CDR3: TGTGCCAGCAGCCGCTACGAGCAGTACTTC. This translates into CASSRYEQYF. Looking up the rest from reference TRBV28 and TRBJ2-7 gives the full variable domain: DVKVTQSSRYLVKRTGEKVFLECVQDMDHENMFWYRQDPGLGLRLIYFSYDVKMKEKGDIPEGYSVSREKKERFSLILESASTNQTSMYLCASSRYEQYFGPGTRLTVT.

The chain's CDR3 is CASTSPQPGTEAFF. As DNA, the CDR3 is TGTGCCAGCACCAGCCCCCAACCGGGGACTGAAGCTTTCTTT. J is TRBJ1-1 and V is TRBV2; D uncertain. V lost 7 bases, J lost 5 bases, and 17 bases lay in between. Per germline, CDR1 SNHLY and CDR2 FYNNEI. This CDR3 comprises 14 residues. Combining the CDR3 with reference TRBV2 and TRBJ1-1 gives the whole variable domain EPEVTQTPSHQVTQMGQEVILRCVPISNHLYFYWYRQILGQKVEFLVSFYNNEISEKSEIFDDQFSVERPDGSNFTLKIRSTKLEDSAMYFCASTSPQPGTEAFFGQGTRLTVV.

The CDR3 loop is CASSAPSGGANEKLFF. The DNA of the CDR3 is TGTGCCAGTAGTGCCCCTTCCGGAGGGGCTAATGAAAAACTGTTTTTT. The gene calls are TRBV19 and TRBJ1-4, with a weak D call TRBD1 (5 bases). Germline V gene sequence: CDR1 LNHDA, CDR2 SQIVND (reference sequence). V was clipped by 5 bases and J by 3 bases, with 16 bases between them. The CDR3 extends over 16 amino acids.

The V and J genes are TRBV11-3 and TRBJ1-2; possibly TRBD1 for D (5 bases). Trimming shortened V by 5 bases and J by 2 bases, and 9 bases separated the two germline ends. The CDR3 extends over 13 amino acids. Germline V gives CDR1 SGHNT, CDR2 YENEEA. The CDR3, as DNA: TGTGCCAGCAGCCCGACAGAAAACTATGGCTACACCTTC. Translated: CASSPTENYGYTF.

The DNA of the CDR3 is TGTGCCAGCAGCGCCTCCACAGGGGGGCGGGTTGAGCAGTTCTTC. Protein: CASSASTGGRVEQFF. The chain employs TRBV9 and TRBJ2-1; 8 bases are shared with TRBD1. The CDR3 contains 15 residues. The junction had 11 bases not matched to a gene; V was cut back by 3 bases and J by 9 bases. Germline V gene lookup returns CDR1 SGDLS and CDR2 YYNGEE.

The rearrangement links TRBV11-3 to TRBJ2-3; D gene unclear. The germline V and J ends were trimmed by 4 bases and 2 bases, with 13 bases remaining between them. The V gene's germline CDR1 is SGHNT and CDR2 YENEEA. The CDR3 covers 15 residues. Here the CDR3 DNA reads TGTGCCAGCAGCTCTGGTGTGCGGCCCACAGATACGCAGTATTTT. It is translated as CASSSGVRPTDTQYF.

The chain employs TRBV11-3 and TRBJ2-3, with a possible D match to TRBD1 (6 bases). With 5 bases removed from V and 5 bases from J, the gap between germline ends came to 20 bases. Germline V gene sequence: CDR1 SGHNT, CDR2 YENEEA. The CDR3 sequence is 16 residues long. The CDR3 here is CASSLRGSATGDTQYF. The CDR3 nucleotides are TGTGCCAGCAGCCTCAGGGGCTCCGCTACAGGAGATACGCAGTATTTT.

This chain uses TRBV7-2 with TRBJ2-3; tentative D call: TRBD1 (6 bases). Germline CDR1 reads SGHTA; CDR2 reads FQGNSA. V was clipped by 1 base and J by 6 bases, with 11 bases between them. The CDR3 is made up of 14 amino acids. The CDR3 protein is CASSLDRARDTQYF. The CDR3 DNA sequence: TGTGCCAGCAGCTTAGACAGGGCGAGGGATACGCAGTATTTT.

The V gene is TRBV5-4, the J gene TRBJ2-1, with 11 nucleotides matching TRBD2. The V gene end was trimmed by 2 bases and the J gene end by 7 bases; junction bases not matched to a gene: 5. This CDR3 is 15 amino acids long. Germline CDR1 reads SGHNT; CDR2 reads YYREEE (reference sequence). This chain's CDR3 is CASSFQGLAANEQFF. Here the CDR3 DNA reads TGTGCCAGCAGCTTCCAGGGACTAGCGGCTAATGAGCAGTTCTTC.

The chain is built from TRBV28 and TRBJ2-7; 8 nucleotides align to TRBD2. Trimming cost V 2 bases and J 9 bases; bases outside gene matches: 9. This CDR3 has 14 amino acids. Germline CDR1 reads MDHEN; CDR2 reads SYDVKM. CDR3 protein: CASSLTGGHEGQYF. The CDR3 DNA is TGTGCCAGCAGTTTAACGGGAGGGCATGAGGGGCAGTACTTC.

The chain uses TRBV28 and TRBJ2-7, with D perhaps matching TRBD1 (5 bases). Germline lookup yields CDR1 MDHEN and CDR2 SYDVKM. The CDR3 consists of 16 residues. The V gene lost 6 bases and the J gene lost 4 bases, with 22 bases spanning the gap. This CDR3 is CASSPSSIGRQYEQYF. The CDR3 nucleotides read TGTGCCAGCAGCCCATCCTCTATTGGGCGACAGTACGAGCAGTACTTC.

This sequence joins TRBV6-6 and TRBJ2-7; D is perhaps TRBD1 (6 bases). This CDR3 has 12 amino acids. V dropped 5 bases and J dropped 5 bases, with 10 bases sitting between them. Looked up from germline, CDR1 is MNHNY and CDR2 is SVGAGI (reference sequence). CDR3: CASSKYRDEQYF. The DNA for the CDR3 is TGTGCCAGCAGTAAATACAGGGACGAGCAGTACTTC.